This T cell receptor beta chain was identified in a study of early T cells in non-severe SARS-CoV-2 infection. Findings of the study overall: The study's VDJdb matching favored anti-spike CD8 responses and missed private and CD4 specificities.

In germline, CDR1 is MDHEN, CDR2 SYDVKM. Trimming took off 6 bases at V and 6 bases at J, with 14 bases between the two ends. The CDR3 is 13 residues long. This clonotype was recorded a few times. Its antigen is unidentified. Individually, cDNA molecules had unique molecular identifiers attached to them. TCRdb used MiXCR to reprocess the 5' RACE reads, holding one entry per CDR3 protein. The table lists 20,000 to 25,000 distinct CDR3 sequences, less than 6.5% of them singletons. The rearrangement uses TRBV28 and TRBJ1-2, with D perhaps matching TRBD1 (5 bases). The sequenced material came from whole blood. This sequence originates from an adult who was a healthcare worker with PCR-confirmed SARS-CoV-2 infection or an uninfected control (not recorded which). The CDR3 DNA sequence: TGTGCCAGCAGCTCAGCAGGGTCGGATGGCTACACCTTC. This translates into CASSSAGSDGYTF.